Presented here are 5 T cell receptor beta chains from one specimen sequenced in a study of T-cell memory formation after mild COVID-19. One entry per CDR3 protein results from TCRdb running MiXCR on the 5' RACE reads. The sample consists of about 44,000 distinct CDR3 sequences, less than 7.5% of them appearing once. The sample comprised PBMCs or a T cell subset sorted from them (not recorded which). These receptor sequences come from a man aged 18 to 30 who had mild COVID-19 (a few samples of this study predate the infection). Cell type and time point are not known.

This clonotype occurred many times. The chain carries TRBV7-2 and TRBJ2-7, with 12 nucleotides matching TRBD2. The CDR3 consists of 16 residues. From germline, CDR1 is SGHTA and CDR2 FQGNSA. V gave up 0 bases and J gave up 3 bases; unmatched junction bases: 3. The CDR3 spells CASSLASLAGGYEQYF. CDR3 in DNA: TGTGCCAGCAGCTTAGCATCACTAGCGGGGGGCTACGAGCAGTACTTC.

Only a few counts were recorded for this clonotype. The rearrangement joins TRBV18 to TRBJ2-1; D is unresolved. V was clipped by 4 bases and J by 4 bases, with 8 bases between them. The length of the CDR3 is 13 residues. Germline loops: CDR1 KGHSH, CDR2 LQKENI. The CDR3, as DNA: TGTGCCAGCTCACTAGGACCTTACAATGAGCAGTTCTTC. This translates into CASSLGPYNEQFF.

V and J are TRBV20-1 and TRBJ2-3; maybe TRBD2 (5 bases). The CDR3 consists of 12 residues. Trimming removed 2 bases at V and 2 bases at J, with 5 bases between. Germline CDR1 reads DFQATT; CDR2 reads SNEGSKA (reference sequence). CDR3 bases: TGCAGTGCTAGACGGGACACAGATACGCAGTATTTT. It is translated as CSARRDTDTQYF.

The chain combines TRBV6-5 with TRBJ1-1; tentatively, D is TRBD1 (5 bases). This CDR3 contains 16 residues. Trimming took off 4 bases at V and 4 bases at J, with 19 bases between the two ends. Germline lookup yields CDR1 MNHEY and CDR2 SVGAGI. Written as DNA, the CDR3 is TGTGCCAGCAGTTCGGAGACAAACCCCGGGGCCACTGAAGCTTTCTTT. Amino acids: CASSSETNPGATEAFF.

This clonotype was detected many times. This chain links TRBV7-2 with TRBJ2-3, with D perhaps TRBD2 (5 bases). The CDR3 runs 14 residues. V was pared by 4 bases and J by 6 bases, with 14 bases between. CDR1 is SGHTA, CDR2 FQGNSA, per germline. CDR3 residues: CASSSEPGYDTQYF. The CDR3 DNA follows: TGTGCCAGCAGCTCTGAACCGGGGTATGATACGCAGTATTTT.